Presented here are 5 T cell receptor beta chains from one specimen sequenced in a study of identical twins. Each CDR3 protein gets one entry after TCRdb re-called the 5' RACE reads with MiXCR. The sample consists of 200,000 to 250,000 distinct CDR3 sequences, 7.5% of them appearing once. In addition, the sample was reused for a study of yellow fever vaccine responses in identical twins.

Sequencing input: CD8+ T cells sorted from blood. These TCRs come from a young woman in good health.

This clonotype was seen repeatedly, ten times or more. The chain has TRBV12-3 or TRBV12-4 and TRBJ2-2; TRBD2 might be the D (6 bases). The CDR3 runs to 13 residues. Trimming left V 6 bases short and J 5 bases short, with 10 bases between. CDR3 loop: CASRTSWTGELFF. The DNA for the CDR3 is TGTGCCAGCAGGACTAGTTGGACCGGGGAGCTGTTTTTT.

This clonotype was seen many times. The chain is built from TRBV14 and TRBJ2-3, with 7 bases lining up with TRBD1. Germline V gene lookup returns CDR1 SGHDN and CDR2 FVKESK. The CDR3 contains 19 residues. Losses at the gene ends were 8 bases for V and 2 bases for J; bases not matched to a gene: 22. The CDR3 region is CASSEGAGHTDALTDTQYF. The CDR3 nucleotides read TGTGCCAGCTCAGAGGGGGCAGGTCATACGGACGCCCTCACAGATACGCAGTATTTT.

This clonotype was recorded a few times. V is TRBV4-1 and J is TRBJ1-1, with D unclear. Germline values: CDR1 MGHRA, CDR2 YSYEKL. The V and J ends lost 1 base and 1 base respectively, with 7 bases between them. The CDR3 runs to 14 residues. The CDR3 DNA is TGCGCCAGCAGCCAAGGGACTCAGAACACTGAAGCTTTCTTT. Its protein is CASSQGTQNTEAFF.

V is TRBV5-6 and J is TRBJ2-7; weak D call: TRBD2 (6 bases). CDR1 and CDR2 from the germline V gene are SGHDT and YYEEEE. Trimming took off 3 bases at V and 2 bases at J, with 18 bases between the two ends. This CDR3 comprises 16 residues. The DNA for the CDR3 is TGTGCCAGCAGCTCCATTCGGGGGATCAGACCCTACGAGCAGTACGTC. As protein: CASSSIRGIRPYEQYV.

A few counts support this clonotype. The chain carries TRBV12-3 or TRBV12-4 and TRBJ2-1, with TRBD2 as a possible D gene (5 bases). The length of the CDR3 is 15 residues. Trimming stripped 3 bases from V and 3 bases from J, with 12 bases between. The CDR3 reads CASSLIGVLYNEQFF. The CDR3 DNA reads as TGTGCCAGCAGTTTGATCGGGGTCCTCTACAATGAGCAGTTCTTC.